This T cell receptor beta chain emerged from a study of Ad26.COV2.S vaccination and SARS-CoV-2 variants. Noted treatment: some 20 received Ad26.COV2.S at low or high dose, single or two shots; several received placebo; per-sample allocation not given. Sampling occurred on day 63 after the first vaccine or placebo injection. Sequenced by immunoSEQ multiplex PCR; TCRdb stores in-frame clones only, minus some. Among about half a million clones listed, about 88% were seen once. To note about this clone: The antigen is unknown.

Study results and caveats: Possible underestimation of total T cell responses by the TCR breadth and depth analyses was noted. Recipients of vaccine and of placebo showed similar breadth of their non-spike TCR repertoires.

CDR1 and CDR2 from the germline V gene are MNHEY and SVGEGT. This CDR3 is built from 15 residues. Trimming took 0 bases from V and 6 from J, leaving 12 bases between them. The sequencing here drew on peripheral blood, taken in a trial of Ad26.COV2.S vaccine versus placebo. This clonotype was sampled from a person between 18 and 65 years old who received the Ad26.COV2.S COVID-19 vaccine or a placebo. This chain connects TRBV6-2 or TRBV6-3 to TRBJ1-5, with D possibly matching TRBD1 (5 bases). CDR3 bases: TGTGCCAGCAGTTACTCTTCGGGGGGACGTCAGCCCCAGCATTTT. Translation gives CASSYSSGGRQPQHF.